A selection of T cell receptor beta chains follows, all from one sample in a study of blood T cell repertoires in COVID-19. This table comes from immunoSEQ multiplex PCR, and its TCRdb copy is limited to in-frame clones, with some not included. The sample lists 250,000 or so clones; approximately 86% were seen once. The material sequenced was peripheral blood. The receptors originated from a woman in her 70s with active or convalescent COVID-19. The conserved cysteine and the conserved F or W are not part of the CDR3 here. Fields, in order: D gene, V gene, J gene, CDR3 protein. D genes are given only for firm matches.

D: TRBD2; V: TRBV5-4; J: TRBJ2-5; CDR3: ASSLLELAGKETQY
D: .; V: TRBV25-1; J: TRBJ2-2; CDR3: ASSEFRAGELF
D: .; V: TRBV27; J: TRBJ2-7; CDR3: ASSSYSTGYPY
D: .; V: TRBV29-1; J: TRBJ2-7; CDR3: SGLGGDTSYEQY
D: TRBD1; V: TRBV6-6; J: TRBJ1-4; CDR3: ASSPRQGNEKLF
D: .; V: TRBV6-2/TRBV6-3; J: TRBJ1-5; CDR3: ASSYHPARTEFNQPQH
D: .; V: TRBV5-1; J: TRBJ1-1; CDR3: ASSLQGQTMNTEAF
D: .; V: TRBV19; J: TRBJ1-5; CDR3: ASTTGGGSGWSNQPQH
D: TRBD1; V: TRBV20-1; J: TRBJ1-1; CDR3: SASGPTGKAF
D: .; V: TRBV5-4; J: TRBJ1-1; CDR3: ASSLFAAGLSITEAF
D: .; V: TRBV29-1; J: TRBJ1-1; CDR3: SAAGGPNTEAF
D: TRBD1; V: TRBV6-2/TRBV6-3; J: TRBJ1-4; CDR3: ASSAGTGFLF
D: .; V: TRBV2; J: TRBJ1-4; CDR3: ASRRQSREKLF
D: TRBD1; V: TRBV12-3/TRBV12-4; J: TRBJ2-7; CDR3: ASSPQGTGVEY
D: TRBD1; V: TRBV6-6; J: TRBJ1-1; CDR3: ASTFTGENTEAF
D: TRBD2; V: TRBV14; J: TRBJ2-7; CDR3: ASSHGGAGATYEQY
D: TRBD1; V: TRBV7-9; J: TRBJ2-7; CDR3: ASSPSTGDYEQY
D: .; V: TRBV4-3; J: TRBJ2-2; CDR3: ASSHYWGRGGANTGELF
D: .; V: TRBV15; J: TRBJ2-7; CDR3: ATSRGGQGMDEQY
D: .; V: TRBV12-3/TRBV12-4; J: TRBJ1-1; CDR3: ASKGLGTEAF
D: .; V: TRBV29-1; J: TRBJ2-7; CDR3: SVKQTYEQY
D: .; V: TRBV7-9; J: TRBJ1-1; CDR3: ASSLLMNTEAF
D: TRBD1; V: TRBV24-1; J: TRBJ1-1; CDR3: ATQGQGAGEAF
D: .; V: TRBV6-4; J: TRBJ2-7; CDR3: ASSSTGAFSRYEQY
D: .; V: TRBV2; J: TRBJ2-2; CDR3: ASSTGPDTGELF
D: .; V: TRBV18; J: TRBJ1-3; CDR3: ASSPVLDPGTGNTIY
D: .; V: TRBV7-2; J: TRBJ2-2; CDR3: ASTLLTANTGELF
D: .; V: TRBV10-2; J: TRBJ2-6; CDR3: ASSGSGANVLT
D: .; V: TRBV15; J: TRBJ1-5; CDR3: ATSRASGNQPQH
D: .; V: TRBV5-5; J: TRBJ2-1; CDR3: ASVRSSYNEQF
D: .; V: TRBV3-1/TRBV3-2; J: TRBJ1-5; CDR3: ASSQDTTENQPQH
D: .; V: TRBV10-3; J: TRBJ2-7; CDR3: ASGRGGTQIGEQY
D: .; V: TRBV12-3/TRBV12-4; J: TRBJ1-1; CDR3: ASSPGGTEAF
D: .; V: TRBV6-4; J: TRBJ2-7; CDR3: ASSQESSYEQY
D: .; V: TRBV6-2/TRBV6-3; J: TRBJ2-1; CDR3: ASSFGGRHEQF
D: TRBD2; V: TRBV19; J: TRBJ2-5; CDR3: ASNSGGGQETQY
D: .; V: TRBV6-5; J: TRBJ2-7; CDR3: ASSRGGGKGYEQY
D: .; V: TRBV19; J: TRBJ2-6; CDR3: ASSILFSGANVLT
D: TRBD1; V: TRBV6-5; J: TRBJ2-7; CDR3: ASSHRDRGYEQY
D: TRBD1; V: TRBV5-8; J: TRBJ2-7; CDR3: ATSSTGTGDYEQY
D: TRBD1; V: TRBV9; J: TRBJ1-1; CDR3: ASSDGQGGLNTEAF
D: TRBD1; V: TRBV27; J: TRBJ1-4; CDR3: ASSLSKGQGYEKLF
D: .; V: TRBV3-1/TRBV3-2; J: TRBJ1-5; CDR3: ASSLRHSDQPQH
D: TRBD2; V: TRBV4-3; J: TRBJ2-5; CDR3: ASSQEPTSGGGETQY
D: .; V: TRBV5-1; J: TRBJ2-7; CDR3: ASSLDTPLAADEQY
D: .; V: TRBV7-2; J: TRBJ1-2; CDR3: ASSLASGGTSYGYT